A single sample gave rise to the 9 T cell receptor beta chains below, sequenced in a study of cytomegalovirus exposure and HLA in healthy donors. This PCR relied on a set of 60 Vbeta primers and 13 Jbeta primers. The repertoire was sequenced with immunoSEQ multiplex PCR; TCRdb's copy has only in-frame clones and lacks some. The sample holds 150,000 to 200,000 clones, about four fifths seen once. The material sequenced was PBMCs. The receptors stem from a male donor in good health and CMV-seropositive.

The rearrangement uses TRBV27 and TRBJ1-6; TRBD1 matches 9 bases. CDR1 is MNHEY, CDR2 SMNVEV, per germline (reference sequence). The ends lost 6 bases at V and 1 base at J; junction bases unmatched: 4. The CDR3 is 16 residues long. DNA for the CDR3: TGTGCCAGCAGGACCGACAGGGGGTCCTATAATTCACCCCTCCACTTT. It yields the protein CASRTDRGSYNSPLHF.

The chain is built from TRBV4-3 and TRBJ2-2; D may be TRBD2 (5 bases). The CDR3 runs to 15 residues. V was pared by 3 bases and J by 5 bases, with 13 bases between. The germline gives CDR1 LGHNA, CDR2 YSLEER. CDR3 sequence: CASSQAGMGTGELFF. CDR3 nucleotides: TGCGCCAGCAGCCAGGCGGGCATGGGAACCGGGGAGCTGTTTTTT.

The rearrangement joins TRBV19 to TRBJ1-1; the D gene is possibly TRBD1 (6 bases). Germline V gene lookup returns CDR1 LNHDA and CDR2 SQIVND (reference sequence). The CDR3 has 16 residues. Deletions cut 7 bases from V and 2 bases from J, with 20 bases between. CDR3 bases: TGTGCCAGTACCGTAACAGGTCAGGGGCTAAACACTGAAGCTTTCTTT. Its protein is CASTVTGQGLNTEAFF. The full variable domain, in which reference TRBV19 and TRBJ1-1 provide the parts outside the CDR3, is DGGITQSPKYLFRKEGQNVTLSCEQNLNHDAMYWYRQDPGQGLRLIYYSQIVNDFQKGDIAEGYSVSREKKESFPLTVTSAQKNPTAFYLCASTVTGQGLNTEAFFGQGTRLTVV.

This chain links TRBV5-1 with TRBJ2-3; 10 bases are a match to TRBD2. The CDR3 length is 18 residues. Germline lookup yields CDR1 SGHRS and CDR2 YFSETQ. V gave up 0 bases and J gave up 5 bases; unmatched junction bases: 12. DNA for the CDR3: TGCGCCAGCAGCTTGGAAACGCTAGCGGGGGCCCGTGGAGATACGCAGTATTTT. It encodes CASSLETLAGARGDTQYF.

The gene calls are TRBV10-1 and TRBJ2-1, with D possibly TRBD2 on 5 matching bases. The CDR3 length is 14 residues. Trimming removed 4 bases from V and 4 bases from J, with 11 bases in between. Looked up from germline, CDR1 is WNHNN and CDR2 is SYGVQD (reference sequence). The chain's CDR3 is CASSAAEAYNEQFF. The CDR3 DNA sequence: TGCGCCAGCAGTGCAGCGGAGGCTTACAATGAGCAGTTCTTC.

The J gene is TRBJ2-7, the V gene TRBV27, with 7 bases matching TRBD1. CDR1 is MNHEY and CDR2 is SMNVEV in the germline V gene (reference sequence). With 3 bases clipped from V and 9 bases from J, the junction kept 8 bases outside the gene matches. The CDR3 is 13 residues long. The CDR3 nucleotides are TGTGCCAGCAGTTTCAAAGACAGGGACGTGCAGTACTTC. Translating it yields CASSFKDRDVQYF.

This chain uses TRBV4-3 with TRBJ2-3; no definite D call. This CDR3 comprises 12 residues. Trimming pared 0 bases from V and 9 bases from J, leaving 7 bases between. The germline V gene encodes CDR1 LGHNA and CDR2 YSLEER. The CDR3 loop reads CASSQDRFTQYF. The DNA for the CDR3 is TGCGCCAGCAGCCAAGATAGATTCACGCAGTATTTT.

The chain is built from TRBV7-2 and TRBJ2-5; 8 bases agree with TRBD1. The germline V gene encodes CDR1 SGHTA and CDR2 FQGNSA. The ends lost 6 bases at V and 5 bases at J; junction bases unmatched: 8. The CDR3 is made up of 14 amino acids. In nucleotides, the CDR3 is TGTGCCAGCAGGGCAGGGGGCGCGCGGGAGACCCAGTACTTC. Translating gives CASRAGGARETQYF.

This chain uses TRBV12-5 with TRBJ1-1; D is undetermined. This CDR3 is 13 amino acids long. Looked up from germline, CDR1 is LGHNT and CDR2 is FRNRAP. Trimming left V 3 bases short and J 0 bases short, with 5 bases between. The CDR3 region has the DNA TGTGCTAGTGGTTTATCTGTGAACACTGAAGCTTTCTTT. This gives the protein CASGLSVNTEAFF.